This paragraph reports one T cell receptor (beta chain). Antigen unknown. Via MiXCR, TCRdb re-called the reads, giving one row per CDR3 protein. The sample contains roughly 920,000 distinct CDR3 sequences, around a third of which appear only once. The data were taken from a study of T cell repertoires in cytomegalovirus infection. The V and J ends lost 4 bases and 6 bases, in that order; junction bases with no gene match: 8. Germline CDR1 reads LNHNV; CDR2 reads YYDKDF (reference sequence). The CDR3 extends over 14 amino acids. The material sequenced was cultured CD8+ T cells from PBMCs, taken from culture after CMV antigen stimulation. The chain carries TRBV15 and TRBJ2-7, with 8 nucleotides matching TRBD2. The clonotype originates from a human donor in good health (CMV status not recorded). Some clones in this sample may be carry-over from other donors' samples. The CDR3 spells CATSTPGGPAEQYF. In nucleotides, the CDR3 is TGTGCCACCAGCACACCGGGAGGGCCGGCCGAGCAGTACTTC.